This T cell receptor beta chain was sequenced during a study of control samples from healthy donors and cancer patients. V lost 6 bases and J 5 bases, leaving 7 bases between the germline ends. Per the germline V gene, CDR1 is ENHRY and CDR2 is SYGVKD. The CDR3 consists of 12 residues. TCRdb keeps only in-frame clones here, not all; method: immunoSEQ multiplex PCR. The sample lists 90,000 to 100,000 clones; more than 75% were seen once. The sample taken for sequencing was blood. The TCR comes from a man aged 55 to 70 in good health. V is TRBV10-3 and J is TRBJ2-2; no firm D call. CDR3 bases: TGTGCCATCAGACCAACGACCGGGGAGCTGTTTTTT. This translates into CAIRPTTGELFF.